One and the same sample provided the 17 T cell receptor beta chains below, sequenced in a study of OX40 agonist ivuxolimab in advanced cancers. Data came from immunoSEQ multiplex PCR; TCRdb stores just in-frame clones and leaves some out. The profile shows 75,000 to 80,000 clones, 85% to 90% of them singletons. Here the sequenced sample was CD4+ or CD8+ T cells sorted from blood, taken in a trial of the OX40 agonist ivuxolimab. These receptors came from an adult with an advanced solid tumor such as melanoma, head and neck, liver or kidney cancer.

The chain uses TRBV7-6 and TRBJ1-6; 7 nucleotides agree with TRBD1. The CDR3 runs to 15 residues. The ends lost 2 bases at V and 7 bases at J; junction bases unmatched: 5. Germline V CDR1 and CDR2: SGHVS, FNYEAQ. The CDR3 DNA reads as TGTGCCAGCAGCTTACTGGGACAGAAAAATTCACCCCTCCACTTT. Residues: CASSLLGQKNSPLHF.

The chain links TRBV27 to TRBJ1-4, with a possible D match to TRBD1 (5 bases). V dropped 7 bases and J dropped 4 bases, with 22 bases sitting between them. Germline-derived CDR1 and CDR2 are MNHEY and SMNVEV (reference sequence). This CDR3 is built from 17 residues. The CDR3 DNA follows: TGTGCCAGCAAGGACCTTCGAGGGACTCCTCTTAATGAAAAACTGTTTTTT. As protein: CASKDLRGTPLNEKLFF.

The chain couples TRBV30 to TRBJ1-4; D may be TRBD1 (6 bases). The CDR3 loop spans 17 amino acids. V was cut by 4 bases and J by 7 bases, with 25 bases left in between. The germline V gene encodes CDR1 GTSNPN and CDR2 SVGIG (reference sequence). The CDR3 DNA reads TGTGCCTGGACCTCGAGGGGGGGAATAGGGTTCGGTGAAAAACTGTTTTTT. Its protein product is CAWTSRGGIGFGEKLFF.

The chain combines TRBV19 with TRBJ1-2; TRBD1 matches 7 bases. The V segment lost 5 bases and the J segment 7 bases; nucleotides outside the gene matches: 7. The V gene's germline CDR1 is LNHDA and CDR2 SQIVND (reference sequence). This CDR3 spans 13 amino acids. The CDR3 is CASSYDRDSGYTF. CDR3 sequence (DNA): TGTGCCAGTAGTTACGACAGGGATAGTGGCTACACCTTC.

Here the CDR3 reads CAWGLGLGAGELFF. For the CDR3, the DNA is TGTGCCTGGGGGTTAGGACTAGGGGCCGGGGAGCTGTTTTTT. This chain joins TRBV30 and TRBJ2-2, with 7 bases fitting TRBD2. V lost 5 bases, J lost 6 bases, and 9 bases stayed unmatched. The V gene's germline CDR1 is GTSNPN and CDR2 SVGIG (reference sequence). CDR3 size: 14 residues.

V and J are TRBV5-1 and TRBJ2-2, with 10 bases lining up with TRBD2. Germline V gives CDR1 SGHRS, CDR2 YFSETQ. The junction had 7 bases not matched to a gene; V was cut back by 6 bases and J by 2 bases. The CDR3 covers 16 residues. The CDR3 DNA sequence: TGCGCCAGCACGAAGACTAGCGGGTTAAACACCGGGGAGCTGTTTTTT. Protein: CASTKTSGLNTGELFF.

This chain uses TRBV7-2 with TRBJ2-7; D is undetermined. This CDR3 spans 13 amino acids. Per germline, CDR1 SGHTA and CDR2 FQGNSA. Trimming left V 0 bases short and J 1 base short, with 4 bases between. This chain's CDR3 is CASSLALSYEQYF. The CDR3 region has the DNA TGTGCCAGCAGCTTAGCGCTATCCTACGAGCAGTACTTC.

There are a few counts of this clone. The CDR3 spells CASSIGGELAGYTF. CDR3 DNA sequence: TGTGCCAGTAGTATAGGTGGGGAACTGGCTGGCTACACCTTC. This rearrangement joins TRBV19 to TRBJ1-2, with D uncertain. CDR3 size: 14 residues. Germline V lookup: CDR1 LNHDA, CDR2 SQIVND (reference sequence). Trimming cost V 1 base and J 7 bases, with 13 bases left between them.

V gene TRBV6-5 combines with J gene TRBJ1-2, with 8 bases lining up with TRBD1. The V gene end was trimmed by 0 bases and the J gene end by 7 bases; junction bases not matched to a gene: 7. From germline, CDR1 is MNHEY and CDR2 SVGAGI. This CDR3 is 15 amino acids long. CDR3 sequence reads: CASSYSRTGKGGYTF. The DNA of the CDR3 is TGTGCCAGCAGTTACTCCCGGACAGGGAAAGGTGGCTACACCTTC.

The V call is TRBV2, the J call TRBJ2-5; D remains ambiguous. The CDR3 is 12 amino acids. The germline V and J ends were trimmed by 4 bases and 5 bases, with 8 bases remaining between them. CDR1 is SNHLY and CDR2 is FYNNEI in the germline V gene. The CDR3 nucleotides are TGTGCCAGCAGTGTCCTAGGGGAGACCCAGTACTTC. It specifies CASSVLGETQYF.

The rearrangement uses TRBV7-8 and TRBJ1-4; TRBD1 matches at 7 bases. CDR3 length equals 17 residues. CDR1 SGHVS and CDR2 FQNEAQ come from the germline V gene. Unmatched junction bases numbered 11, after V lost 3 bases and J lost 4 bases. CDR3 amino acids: CASSLNRGRSGNEKLFF. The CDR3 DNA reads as TGTGCCAGCAGCTTGAACAGGGGAAGGTCGGGTAATGAAAAACTGTTTTTT.

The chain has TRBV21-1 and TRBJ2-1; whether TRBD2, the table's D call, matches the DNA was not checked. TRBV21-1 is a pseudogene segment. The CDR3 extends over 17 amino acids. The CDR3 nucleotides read TGTGCCAGCAGCAAAGGTCAGCGGGAGGCCGTTGACAATGAGCAGTTCTTC. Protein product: CASSKGQREAVDNEQFF.

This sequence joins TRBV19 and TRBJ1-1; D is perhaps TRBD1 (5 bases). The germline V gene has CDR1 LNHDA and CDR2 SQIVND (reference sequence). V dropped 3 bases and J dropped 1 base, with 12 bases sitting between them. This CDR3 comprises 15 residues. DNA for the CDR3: TGTGCCAGTAGTATGTTAGGGGAGTGGAACACTGAAGCTTTCTTT. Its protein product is CASSMLGEWNTEAFF.

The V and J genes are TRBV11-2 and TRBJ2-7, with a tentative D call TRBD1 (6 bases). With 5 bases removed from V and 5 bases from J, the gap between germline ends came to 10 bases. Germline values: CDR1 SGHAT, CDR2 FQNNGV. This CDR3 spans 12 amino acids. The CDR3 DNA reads TGTGCCAGCAGCCACAGGGTCGACGAGCAGTACTTC. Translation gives CASSHRVDEQYF.

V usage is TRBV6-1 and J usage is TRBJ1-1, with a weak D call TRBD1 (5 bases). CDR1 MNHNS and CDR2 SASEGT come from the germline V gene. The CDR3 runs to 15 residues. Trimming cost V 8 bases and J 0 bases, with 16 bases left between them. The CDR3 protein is CASGREDLMNTEAFF. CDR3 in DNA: TGTGCCAGCGGCAGGGAAGATCTAATGAACACTGAAGCTTTCTTT.

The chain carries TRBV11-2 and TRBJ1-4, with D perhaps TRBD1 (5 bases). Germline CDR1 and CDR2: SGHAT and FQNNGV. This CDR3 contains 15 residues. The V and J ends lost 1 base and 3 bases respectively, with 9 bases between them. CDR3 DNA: TGTGCCAGCAGCTTAGGGGGCAACTCTAATGAAAAACTGTTTTTT. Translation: CASSLGGNSNEKLFF.

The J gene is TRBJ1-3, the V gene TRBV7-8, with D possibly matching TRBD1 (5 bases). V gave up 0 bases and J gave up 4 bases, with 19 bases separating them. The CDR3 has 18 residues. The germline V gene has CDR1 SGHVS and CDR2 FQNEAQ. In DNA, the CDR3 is TGTGCCAGCAGCTTAGCGAGAGTAGCGGGGACCGTCGGAAACACCATATATTTT. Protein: CASSLARVAGTVGNTIYF.